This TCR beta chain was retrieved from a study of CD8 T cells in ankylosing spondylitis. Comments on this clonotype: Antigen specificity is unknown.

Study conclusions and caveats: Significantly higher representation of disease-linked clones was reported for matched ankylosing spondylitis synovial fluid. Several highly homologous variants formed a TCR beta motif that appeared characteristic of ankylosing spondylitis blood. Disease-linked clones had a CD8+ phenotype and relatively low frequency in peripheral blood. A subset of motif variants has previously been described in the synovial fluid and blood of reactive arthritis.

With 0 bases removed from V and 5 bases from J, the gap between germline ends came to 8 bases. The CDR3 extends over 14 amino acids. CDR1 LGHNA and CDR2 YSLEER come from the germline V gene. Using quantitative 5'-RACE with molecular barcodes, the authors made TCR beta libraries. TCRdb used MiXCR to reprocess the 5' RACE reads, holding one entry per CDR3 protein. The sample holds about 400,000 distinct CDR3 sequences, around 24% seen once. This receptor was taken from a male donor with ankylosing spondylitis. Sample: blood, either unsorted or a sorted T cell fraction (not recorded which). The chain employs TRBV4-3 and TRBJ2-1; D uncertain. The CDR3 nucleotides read TGCGCCAGCAGCCAAGACGCGCAAAACAATGAGCAGTTCTTC. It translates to CASSQDAQNNEQFF.